Listed here are 28 T cell receptor beta chains from one sample, sequenced in a study of T cell responses to AZD1222 COVID-19 vaccine. Clones were sequenced by immunoSEQ multiplex PCR, and TCRdb holds only the in-frame ones, with some missing. This table holds around 100,000 clones, roughly 90% found once. Here the sequenced sample was peripheral blood, taken on day 0 of AZD1222 vaccination. Receptors were obtained from an adult in good health.

The chain employs TRBV7-8 and TRBJ1-6; a weak D match, TRBD1 (5 bases). CDR3 length: 15 amino acids. V was cut by 0 bases and J by 7 bases, with 10 bases left in between. Germline V gene lookup returns CDR1 SGHVS and CDR2 FQNEAQ. CDR3 residues: CASSLAGTENSPLHF. CDR3 bases: TGTGCCAGCAGCTTAGCTGGGACGGAAAATTCACCCCTCCACTTT.

The chain links TRBV6-2 or TRBV6-3 to TRBJ1-1; weak D call: TRBD1 (6 bases). Germline V gene sequence: CDR1 MNHEY, CDR2 SVGEGT. The CDR3 runs 16 residues. Trimming cost V 2 bases and J 1 base, with 14 bases left between them. The CDR3 region is CASSYPLGASNTEAFF. Here the CDR3 DNA reads TGTGCCAGCAGTTACCCCTTGGGGGCGTCGAACACTGAAGCTTTCTTT.

This chain connects TRBV19 to TRBJ2-7, with 14 bases aligning to TRBD2. The CDR3 runs to 17 residues. V was pared by 5 bases and J by 2 bases, with 8 bases of the junction left unmatched. Germline-derived CDR1 and CDR2 are LNHDA and SQIVND (reference sequence). This CDR3 reads CASSLGLAGVPTYEQYF. The CDR3, as DNA: TGTGCCAGTAGTCTGGGACTAGCGGGAGTTCCCACCTACGAGCAGTACTTC.

CDR3 nucleotide sequence: TGTGCCAGCACCCGGGGTCCCAATCAGCCCCAGCATTTT. Translating gives CASTRGPNQPQHF. This sequence joins TRBV28 and TRBJ1-5; D is unresolved. The CDR3 consists of 13 residues. V shed 7 bases and J shed 3 bases, with 10 bases lying between them. Looked up from germline, CDR1 is MDHEN and CDR2 is SYDVKM.

This rearrangement joins TRBV6-4 to TRBJ2-4; the D is unclear. Trimming took 7 bases from V and 0 from J, leaving 10 bases between them. The CDR3 spans 14 residues. CDR1 is MRHNA and CDR2 is SNTAGT in the germline V gene. The CDR3, as DNA: TGTGCCAGCAAGAAGATCCTAGCCAAAAACATTCAGTACTTC. Protein sequence: CASKKILAKNIQYF.

This clone turned up a few times. This rearrangement joins TRBV19 to TRBJ2-7, with unresolved D. Looked up from germline, CDR1 is LNHDA and CDR2 is SQIVND (reference sequence). V dropped 5 bases and J dropped 3 bases, with 11 bases sitting between them. The CDR3 covers 13 residues. The DNA for the CDR3 is TGTGCCAGTAGTGCGGCAGGAGACTACGAGCAGTACTTC. Protein: CASSAAGDYEQYF. Complete variable domain (other parts from reference TRBV19 and TRBJ2-7): DGGITQSPKYLFRKEGQNVTLSCEQNLNHDAMYWYRQDPGQGLRLIYYSQIVNDFQKGDIAEGYSVSREKKESFPLTVTSAQKNPTAFYLCASSAAGDYEQYFGPGTRLTVT.

This chain uses TRBV7-8 with TRBJ1-1; no clear D. V lost 0 bases to trimming and J lost 1 base, with 9 bases between them. The CDR3 spans 15 residues. CDR1 SGHVS and CDR2 FQNEAQ come from the germline V gene. The chain's CDR3 is CASSLAGVSNTEAFF. The CDR3 region has the DNA TGTGCCAGCAGCTTAGCCGGGGTTTCGAACACTGAAGCTTTCTTT.

This rearrangement joins TRBV6-2 or TRBV6-3 to TRBJ1-5, with D perhaps TRBD1 (5 bases). The ends were cut back, 5 bases at V and 1 base at J, with 15 bases in the middle. CDR1 is MNHEY, CDR2 SVGEGT, per germline. The CDR3 is made up of 16 amino acids. CDR3 bases: TGTGCCAGCAGTCGCCGGGACGTCTTAAGCAATCAGCCCCAGCATTTT. Translation gives CASSRRDVLSNQPQHF.

This chain joins TRBV7-2 and TRBJ2-6, with D hard to call. Germline V CDR1 and CDR2: SGHTA, FQGNSA. V was shortened by 1 base and J by 2 bases, with 6 bases between the two germline ends. This CDR3 is 15 amino acids long. The CDR3 DNA follows: TGTGCCAGCAGCTTAGAGGGCCCTGGGGCCAACGTCCTGACTTTC. Amino acids: CASSLEGPGANVLTF. The full variable domain, in which reference TRBV7-2 and TRBJ2-6 provide the parts outside the CDR3, is GAGVSQSPSNKVTEKGKDVELRCDPISGHTALYWYRQSLGQGLEFLIYFQGNSAPDKSGLPSDRFSAERTGGSVSTLTIQRTQQEDSAVYLCASSLEGPGANVLTFGAGSRLTVL.

The chain couples TRBV2 to TRBJ2-3; 16 bases agree with TRBD2. From germline, CDR1 is SNHLY and CDR2 FYNNEI. Trimming at V came to 11 bases and at J to 4 bases, leaving 6 bases not matched to a gene. The CDR3 is 15 residues long. CDR3 nucleotides: TGTGCCGCGGGACTAGCGGGGGGGCCGGCAGATACGCAGTATTTT. It codes for CAAGLAGGPADTQYF.

J is TRBJ1-1 and V is TRBV18; 11 nucleotides line up with TRBD1. This CDR3 comprises 16 residues. Looked up from germline, CDR1 is KGHSH and CDR2 is LQKENI. The J segment lost 4 bases and the V segment lost 6 bases, leaving 10 bases of the junction unmatched. CDR3 region: CASSPGTGGGGTEAFF. CDR3 nucleotides: TGTGCCAGCTCCCCCGGGACAGGGGGAGGGGGCACTGAAGCTTTCTTT.

This chain uses TRBV3-1 (or the pseudogene TRBV3-2) with TRBJ1-3, with 8 nucleotides matching TRBD1. The CDR3 has 16 amino acids. In germline, CDR1 is LGHDT, CDR2 YNNKEL (reference sequence). The trim removed 4 bases at V and 0 bases at J, leaving 5 bases unmatched. As DNA, the CDR3 is TGTGCCAGCAGCCGGGGGACAGGTCTCTCTGGAAACACCATATATTTT. Its translation: CASSRGTGLSGNTIYF.

The chain is built from TRBV4-3 and TRBJ1-1; D remains ambiguous. V lost 0 bases to trimming and J lost 0 bases, with 5 bases between them. The CDR3 is 14 residues long. Germline CDR1 LGHNA, CDR2 YSLEER. The CDR3 sequence: CASSQDALNTEAFF. DNA for the CDR3: TGCGCCAGCAGCCAAGACGCCCTGAACACTGAAGCTTTCTTT.

V usage is TRBV6-5 and J usage is TRBJ1-1, with 8 bases aligning to TRBD1. V was pared by 6 bases and J by 4 bases, with 4 bases of the junction left unmatched. The V gene's germline CDR1 is MNHEY and CDR2 SVGAGI. The CDR3 sequence is 13 residues long. The CDR3 sequence: CASRPTGGTEAFF. The CDR3 DNA reads as TGTGCCAGCAGACCTACAGGGGGCACTGAAGCTTTCTTT.

The rearrangement links TRBV11-2 to TRBJ1-3; no clear D. The CDR3 has 16 amino acids. Deletions cut 8 bases from V and 7 bases from J, with 24 bases between. Germline lookup yields CDR1 SGHAT and CDR2 FQNNGV. Here the CDR3 DNA reads TGTGCCAGCGTACTTCATACCCCCTTCGTCCCGAACACCATATATTTT. Amino acid sequence: CASVLHTPFVPNTIYF.

The rearrangement uses TRBV6-1 and TRBJ2-4; D is unresolved. V shed 1 base and J shed 9 bases, with 10 bases lying between them. The V gene's germline CDR1 is MNHNS and CDR2 SASEGT. CDR3 size: 13 residues. The CDR3 sequence is CASSEGWSAIQYF. The CDR3 DNA follows: TGTGCCAGCAGTGAAGGCTGGTCGGCCATTCAGTACTTC.

V usage is TRBV29-1 and J usage is TRBJ1-1, with D perhaps TRBD1 (5 bases). Trimming pared 4 bases from V and 5 bases from J, leaving 14 bases between. CDR1 SQVTM and CDR2 ANQGSEA come from the germline V gene. The CDR3 is 13 amino acids. CDR3 sequence (DNA): TGCAGCGTTGGTTCACCGGGGGGGACTGAAGCTTTCTTT. It specifies CSVGSPGGTEAFF.

This CDR3 is CASSPKNYGYTF. The CDR3, as DNA: TGTGCCAGCAGCCCCAAAAACTATGGCTACACCTTC. V is TRBV7-2 and J is TRBJ1-2, with no clear D. The CDR3 spans 12 residues. Trimming stripped 5 bases from V and 2 bases from J, with 6 bases between. Germline CDR1 SGHTA, CDR2 FQGNSA. Together with reference TRBV7-2 and TRBJ1-2, the CDR3 gives the full variable domain: GAGVSQSPSNKVTEKGKDVELRCDPISGHTALYWYRQSLGQGLEFLIYFQGNSAPDKSGLPSDRFSAERTGGSVSTLTIQRTQQEDSAVYLCASSPKNYGYTFGSGTRLTVV.

The chain carries TRBV7-9 and TRBJ2-7; D is unresolved. V lost 5 bases and J 0 bases, leaving 17 bases between the germline ends. CDR1 SEHNR and CDR2 FQNEAQ come from the germline V gene (reference sequence). The length of the CDR3 is 16 residues. DNA for the CDR3: TGTGCCAGCAGCCCTCCGACGGGCCCGAGCTCCTACGAGCAGTACTTC. Translation gives CASSPPTGPSSYEQYF.

This clone occurred a few times. This rearrangement joins TRBV9 to TRBJ1-3; D is ambiguous. The CDR3 contains 13 residues. Trimming pared 2 bases from V and 7 bases from J, leaving 10 bases between. Germline CDR1 and CDR2: SGDLS and YYNGEE. The CDR3 bases are TGTGCCAGCAGCGTGTCAGTTGGGAACACCATATATTTT. Its translation: CASSVSVGNTIYF.

The rearrangement uses TRBV7-9 and TRBJ2-1; TRBD2 agrees at 10 bases. The CDR3 sequence is 14 residues long. Per the germline V gene, CDR1 is SEHNR and CDR2 is FQNEAQ (reference sequence). Germline trimming cut 9 bases from V and 7 bases from J; bases unmatched to any gene: 9. CDR3 loop: CASEAGGFWNEQFF. CDR3 in DNA: TGTGCCAGTGAAGCGGGAGGGTTTTGGAATGAGCAGTTCTTC.

This clone was observed once. The V and J genes are TRBV2 and TRBJ2-2; D uncertain. V was clipped by 5 bases and J by 8 bases, with 6 bases between them. This CDR3 is 11 amino acids long. Germline lookup yields CDR1 SNHLY and CDR2 FYNNEI. CDR3 in amino acids: CASSSTGELFF. DNA of the CDR3: TGTGCCAGCAGTTCAACGGGGGAGCTGTTTTTT. The variable domain in full, with the rest retrieved from reference TRBV2 and TRBJ2-2, is EPEVTQTPSHQVTQMGQEVILRCVPISNHLYFYWYRQILGQKVEFLVSFYNNEISEKSEIFDDQFSVERPDGSNFTLKIRSTKLEDSAMYFCASSSTGELFFGEGSRLTVL.

This clone was picked up one time. The rearrangement uses TRBV7-8 and TRBJ2-5, with D maybe TRBD2 (6 bases). The CDR3 contains 16 residues. In germline, CDR1 is SGHVS, CDR2 FQNEAQ. The germline V and J ends were trimmed by 6 bases and 5 bases, with 22 bases remaining between them. The CDR3 DNA sequence: TGTGCCAGCAGTTTAACCGGGACTTTAATGTATGAGACCCAGTACTTC. The encoded protein is CASSLTGTLMYETQYF.

The V call is TRBV6-1, the J call TRBJ1-6; D not certain. The CDR3 is 16 residues long. Trimming removed 3 bases at V and 0 bases at J, with 9 bases between. Germline values: CDR1 MNHNS, CDR2 SASEGT. The CDR3 reads CASSDRYSSYNSPLHF. The CDR3 region has the DNA TGTGCCAGCAGTGATCGCTATAGCTCCTATAATTCACCCCTCCACTTT.

This chain uses TRBV4-3 with TRBJ2-2; no clear D. The V end lost 0 bases, the J end lost 5 bases, and 10 bases lay between the germline ends. The CDR3 consists of 15 residues. Germline loops: CDR1 LGHNA, CDR2 YSLEER. The CDR3: CASSQEVFGTGELFF. In DNA form, the CDR3 reads TGCGCCAGCAGCCAAGAGGTTTTCGGGACCGGGGAGCTGTTTTTT.

The chain has TRBV5-1 and TRBJ2-5, with 8 bases matching TRBD2. V shed 4 bases and J 5 bases; nucleotides not matched to a gene: 10. Germline values: CDR1 SGHRS, CDR2 YFSETQ. The CDR3 loop spans 15 amino acids. CDR3 loop: CASSSSGTIKETQYF. CDR3 sequence (DNA): TGCGCCAGCAGCAGTAGCGGGACGATAAAGGAGACCCAGTACTTC. The variable domain in full, with the rest retrieved from reference TRBV5-1 and TRBJ2-5, is KAGVTQTPRYLIKTRGQQVTLSCSPISGHRSVSWYQQTPGQGLQFLFEYFSETQRNKGNFPGRFSGRQFSNSRSEMNVSTLELGDSALYLCASSSSGTIKETQYFGPGTRLLVL.

The V gene is TRBV2, the J gene TRBJ2-1, with 11 bases aligning to TRBD2. Trimming cost V 7 bases and J 9 bases; bases outside gene matches: 8. The length of the CDR3 is 14 residues. Per the germline V gene, CDR1 is SNHLY and CDR2 is FYNNEI. CDR3: CASNLAGGPGEQFF. The DNA for the CDR3 is TGTGCCAGCAACTTAGCGGGAGGGCCGGGTGAGCAGTTCTTC.

The V call is TRBV7-2, the J call TRBJ1-3, with D hard to call. This CDR3 is built from 16 residues. CDR1 SGHTA and CDR2 FQGNSA come from the germline V gene. The V gene lost 2 bases and the J gene lost 0 bases, with 11 bases spanning the gap. In DNA form, the CDR3 reads TGTGCCAGCAGCTTAAATGCGATTTTCTCTGGAAACACCATATATTTT. It encodes CASSLNAIFSGNTIYF.